This TCR beta chain was recorded in a study of cytomegalovirus exposure and HLA in healthy donors. Overall study context: Among the approximately 400 genotyped donors, 65% to 90% were placed in the Caucasian-associated ancestry cluster.

This CDR3 contains 16 residues. V shed 1 base and J shed 7 bases, with 20 bases lying between them. Germline V lookup: CDR1 SGHVS, CDR2 FQNEAQ. The PCR employed 60 Vbeta primers together with 13 Jbeta primers. The protocol was immunoSEQ multiplex PCR, while the TCRdb copy is restricted to in-frame clones and leaves out a portion. The table includes about 200,000 clones, about four fifths detected once. The receptor comes from a man aged 40-49 years in good health and CMV-seropositive. The chain recombines TRBV7-8 with TRBJ2-7; D might be TRBD1 (5 bases). Source material: PBMCs. CDR3 coding DNA: TGTGCCAGCAGCTTAGGGTGGGGCAGTACCTCGGCTGAGCAGTACTTC. It is translated as CASSLGWGSTSAEQYF.